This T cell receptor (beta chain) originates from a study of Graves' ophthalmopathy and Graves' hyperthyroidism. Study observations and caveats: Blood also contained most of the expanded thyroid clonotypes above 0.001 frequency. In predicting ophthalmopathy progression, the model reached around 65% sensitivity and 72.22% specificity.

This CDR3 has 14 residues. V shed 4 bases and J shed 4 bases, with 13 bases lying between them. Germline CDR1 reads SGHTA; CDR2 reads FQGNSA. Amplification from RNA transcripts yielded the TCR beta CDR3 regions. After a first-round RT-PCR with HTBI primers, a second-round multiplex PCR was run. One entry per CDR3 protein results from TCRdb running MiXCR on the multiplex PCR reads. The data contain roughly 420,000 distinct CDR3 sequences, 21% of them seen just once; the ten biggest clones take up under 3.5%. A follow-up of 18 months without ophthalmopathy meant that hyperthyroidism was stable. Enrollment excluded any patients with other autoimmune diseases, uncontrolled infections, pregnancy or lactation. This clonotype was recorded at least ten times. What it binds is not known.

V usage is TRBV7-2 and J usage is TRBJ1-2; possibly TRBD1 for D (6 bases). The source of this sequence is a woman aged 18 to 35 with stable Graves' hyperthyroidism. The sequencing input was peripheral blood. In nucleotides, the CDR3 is TGTGCCAGCAGCTCGAGGGGGGGAAGCTATGGCTACACCTTC. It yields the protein CASSSRGGSYGYTF.